One sample yielded the 22 T cell receptor beta chains listed below, sequenced in a study of cytomegalovirus exposure and HLA in healthy donors. The PCR employed 60 Vbeta primers together with 13 Jbeta primers. Sequencing used immunoSEQ multiplex PCR; TCRdb keeps in-frame clones, though not all of them. This table holds tens of thousands of clones, 70% to 85% found once. Input material: PBMCs. All receptors derive from a woman in her 40s in good health and CMV-seropositive.

The V gene is TRBV5-4, the J gene TRBJ2-5; 12 bases map to TRBD2. Losses at the gene ends were 1 base for V and 7 bases for J; bases not matched to a gene: 5. The CDR3 sequence is 15 residues long. Per germline, CDR1 SGHNT and CDR2 YYREEE (reference sequence). CDR3 amino acids: CASSLPSGGEGTQYF. The CDR3 DNA follows: TGTGCCAGCAGCTTGCCTAGCGGGGGGGAGGGGACCCAGTACTTC.

The V call is TRBV5-4, the J call TRBJ2-7; a possible D gene is TRBD2 (6 bases). The CDR3 spans 18 residues. V gave up 2 bases and J gave up 0 bases, with 21 bases separating them. Germline V gives CDR1 SGHNT, CDR2 YYREEE (reference sequence). In nucleotides, the CDR3 is TGTGCCAGCAGCTTCCACCCTACTTTTAGCGGCACCTCCTACGAGCAGTACTTC. Translation: CASSFHPTFSGTSYEQYF.

The V and J genes are TRBV25-1 and TRBJ2-7; weak D call: TRBD1 (5 bases). The CDR3 sequence is 14 residues long. Germline CDR1 reads MGHDK; CDR2 reads SYGVNS. Trimming cost V 4 bases and J 5 bases, with 15 bases left between them. The CDR3 nucleotides are TGTGCCAGCAGTGTCGGCAGGGAAAGTGACGAGCAGTACTTC. Protein: CASSVGRESDEQYF.

This sequence joins TRBV7-2 and TRBJ2-2; D call uncertain. This CDR3 spans 13 amino acids. Looked up from germline, CDR1 is SGHTA and CDR2 is FQGNSA. Trimming stripped 1 base from V and 8 bases from J, with 8 bases between. The CDR3, as DNA: TGTGCCAGCAGCTTAGGCCCTGAGGGGGAGCTGTTTTTT. The encoded protein is CASSLGPEGELFF.

This clone has a handful of counts. V gene TRBV5-6 combines with J gene TRBJ2-4; TRBD1 might be the D (6 bases). V gave up 4 bases and J gave up 6 bases, with 14 bases separating them. CDR3 length equals 14 residues. The germline CDR1 and CDR2 sequences are SGHDT and YYEEEE. The DNA of the CDR3 is TGTGCCAGCAGCCCTGACAGGCTTAGAAACATTCAGTACTTC. Its translation: CASSPDRLRNIQYF.

The chain uses TRBV5-4 and TRBJ1-2; D possibly corresponds to TRBD1 (5 bases). Trimming removed 0 bases at V and 10 bases at J, with 10 bases between. Per the germline V gene, CDR1 is SGHNT and CDR2 is YYREEE (reference sequence). The length of the CDR3 is 12 residues. Here the CDR3 DNA reads TGTGCCAGCAGCTTGGCCAGGGATGCCTACACCTTC. Its translation is CASSLARDAYTF.

This rearrangement joins TRBV6-5 to TRBJ1-5; 8 positions match TRBD1. V dropped 8 bases and J dropped 2; count of bases not matched to a gene: 5. This CDR3 region has 14 residues. Per germline, CDR1 MNHEY and CDR2 SVGAGI. For the CDR3, the DNA is TGTGCCAGCGTCGGACAGGGACGCAATCAGCCCCAGCATTTT. It specifies CASVGQGRNQPQHF.

The CDR3 coding sequence is TGTGCCAGCAGCCCGCAAGGGGAGGCCAACTATGGCTACACCTTC. It yields the protein CASSPQGEANYGYTF. This chain connects TRBV9 to TRBJ1-2; D perhaps matches TRBD1 (5 bases). This CDR3 spans 15 amino acids. Germline V CDR1 and CDR2: SGDLS, YYNGEE. Trimming stripped 4 bases from V and 2 bases from J, with 15 bases between. The full variable domain, rest sourced from reference TRBV9 and TRBJ1-2, is DSGVTQTPKHLITATGQRVTLRCSPRSGDLSVYWYQQSLDQGLQFLIQYYNGEERAKGNILERFSAQQFPDLHSELNLSSLELGDSALYFCASSPQGEANYGYTFGSGTRLTVV.

V and J are TRBV2 and TRBJ1-5; a possible D gene is TRBD1 (5 bases). Per the germline V gene, CDR1 is SNHLY and CDR2 is FYNNEI. The V and J ends lost 0 bases and 7 bases respectively, with 10 bases between them. There are 14 residues in the CDR3. The CDR3 reads CASSEARAKQPQHF. The CDR3 nucleotides are TGTGCCAGCAGTGAAGCCAGGGCAAAACAGCCCCAGCATTTT. The whole variable domain, remainder taken from reference TRBV2 and TRBJ1-5, is EPEVTQTPSHQVTQMGQEVILRCVPISNHLYFYWYRQILGQKVEFLVSFYNNEISEKSEIFDDQFSVERPDGSNFTLKIRSTKLEDSAMYFCASSEARAKQPQHFGDGTRLSIL.

This chain joins TRBV7-9 and TRBJ2-1; 10 nucleotides align to TRBD2. CDR1 is SEHNR and CDR2 is FQNEAQ in the germline V gene (reference sequence). V lost 5 bases and J lost 9; bases outside the gene matches: 10. The CDR3 is made up of 15 amino acids. CDR3 sequence reads: CASSPMSGGAGEQFF. In nucleotides, the CDR3 is TGTGCCAGCAGCCCTATGAGCGGGGGGGCCGGTGAGCAGTTCTTC.

The chain joins TRBV7-6 to TRBJ1-5, with 7 nucleotides matching TRBD1. The CDR3 extends over 16 amino acids. V shed 1 base, J shed 3 bases, and the junction held 6 bases outside the gene matches. Germline assignment: CDR1 SGHVS and CDR2 FNYEAQ. The DNA of the CDR3 is TGTGCCAGCAGCTTAGGCACAGGGGCTCCCAATCAGCCCCAGCATTTT. Translating gives CASSLGTGAPNQPQHF.

V and J are TRBV19 and TRBJ2-5; D gene uncertain. Trimming left V 6 bases short and J 11 bases short, with 19 bases between. Germline V lookup: CDR1 LNHDA, CDR2 SQIVND (reference sequence). This CDR3 spans 13 amino acids. CDR3 region: CASRSKASGEQYF. CDR3 sequence (DNA): TGTGCCAGTAGGTCTAAGGCTTCGGGTGAGCAGTACTTC.

The chain links TRBV11-2 to TRBJ1-3; 7 nucleotides line up with TRBD1. The CDR3 consists of 12 residues. The V gene end was trimmed by 8 bases and the J gene end by 12 bases; junction bases not matched to a gene: 10. Germline V gene data show CDR1 as SGHAT and CDR2 as FQNNGV. CDR3 sequence reads: CASGQQGPSIYF. The CDR3 nucleotides are TGTGCCAGCGGACAACAGGGGCCCAGCATATATTTT.

This chain joins TRBV7-9 and TRBJ2-5, with 7 bases identical to TRBD2. V was pared by 5 bases and J by 3 bases, with 9 bases of the junction left unmatched. CDR1 is SEHNR and CDR2 is FQNEAQ in the germline V gene (reference sequence). The CDR3 sequence is 15 residues long. CDR3: CASSQRGGGEETQYF. CDR3 bases: TGTGCCAGCAGCCAGAGGGGCGGGGGTGAAGAGACCCAGTACTTC.

V usage is TRBV7-9 and J usage is TRBJ2-3; 8 positions match TRBD2. V was clipped by 5 bases and J by 14 bases; unmatched bases: 9. This CDR3 is 12 amino acids long. Germline CDR1 reads SEHNR; CDR2 reads FQNEAQ (reference sequence). The CDR3 coding sequence is TGTGCCAGCAGCCCAGGACTAGCCGACCTGTATTTT. This translates into CASSPGLADLYF.

The chain combines TRBV5-1 with TRBJ2-3; 12 nucleotides line up with TRBD2. Looked up from germline, CDR1 is SGHRS and CDR2 is YFSETQ. This CDR3 has 18 amino acids. With V trimmed by 0 bases and J by 0 bases, 5 bases remained unmatched. The CDR3 bases are TGCGCCAGCAGCTTGGGACTAGCGGGGGCCTCTAGCACAGATACGCAGTATTTT. This translates into CASSLGLAGASSTDTQYF. Full variable domain (outside the CDR3, taken from reference TRBV5-1 and TRBJ2-3): KAGVTQTPRYLIKTRGQQVTLSCSPISGHRSVSWYQQTPGQGLQFLFEYFSETQRNKGNFPGRFSGRQFSNSRSEMNVSTLELGDSALYLCASSLGLAGASSTDTQYFGPGTRLTVL.

Written as DNA, the CDR3 is TGTGCCTGGAGTCTAGGGGCGGAGGGTGGCTACACCTTC. This gives the protein CAWSLGAEGGYTF. The chain recombines TRBV30 with TRBJ1-2, with D possibly being TRBD1 (5 bases). The germline V gene encodes CDR1 GTSNPN and CDR2 SVGIG (reference sequence). V lost 2 bases and J lost 7, with 14 bases in between. The CDR3 covers 13 residues.

This clone was found once. V gene TRBV5-5 combines with J gene TRBJ2-3; D may be TRBD2 (6 bases). From germline, CDR1 is SGHKS and CDR2 YYEKEE (reference sequence). The germline V and J ends were trimmed by 4 bases and 1 base, with 16 bases remaining between them. This CDR3 has 16 amino acids. The chain's CDR3 is CASSPTGTWRTDTQYF. The CDR3, as DNA: TGTGCCAGCAGCCCTACCGGGACTTGGCGCACAGATACGCAGTATTTT.

This chain uses TRBV4-2 with TRBJ2-7; 11 bases fit TRBD2. The germline CDR1 and CDR2 sequences are LGHNA and YNFKEQ. There are 16 residues in the CDR3. After removal of 0 bases from V and 4 bases from J, the junction contained 5 bases not matched to a gene. In DNA form, the CDR3 reads TGTGCCAGCAGCCAAGAAATGGTAGCGGGGGGGTACGAGCAGTACTTC. This sequence encodes CASSQEMVAGGYEQYF.

V usage is TRBV21-1 and J usage is TRBJ1-5; no DNA check was done on the table's D call, TRBD1. TRBV21-1 is a listed pseudogene. The CDR3 runs 16 residues. The CDR3 is CASSKVDSHSNQPQHF. DNA of the CDR3: TGTGCCAGCAGCAAAGTGGACAGCCATAGCAATCAGCCCCAGCATTTT.

V usage is TRBV5-1 and J usage is TRBJ2-5, with a weak D call TRBD1 (6 bases). Germline CDR1 SGHRS, CDR2 YFSETQ. The CDR3 extends over 11 amino acids. V shed 6 bases and J shed 5 bases, with 8 bases lying between them. CDR3 amino acids: CASMGAETQYF. The DNA of the CDR3 is TGCGCCAGCATGGGGGCTGAGACCCAGTACTTC.

The chain recombines TRBV6-1 with TRBJ2-1, with D maybe TRBD2 (5 bases). The CDR3 has 15 residues. V shed 2 bases and J shed 1 base, with 9 bases lying between them. The germline V gene has CDR1 MNHNS and CDR2 SASEGT. This CDR3 is CASSEWTWSYNEQFF. CDR3 bases: TGTGCCAGCAGTGAATGGACTTGGTCCTACAATGAGCAGTTCTTC.